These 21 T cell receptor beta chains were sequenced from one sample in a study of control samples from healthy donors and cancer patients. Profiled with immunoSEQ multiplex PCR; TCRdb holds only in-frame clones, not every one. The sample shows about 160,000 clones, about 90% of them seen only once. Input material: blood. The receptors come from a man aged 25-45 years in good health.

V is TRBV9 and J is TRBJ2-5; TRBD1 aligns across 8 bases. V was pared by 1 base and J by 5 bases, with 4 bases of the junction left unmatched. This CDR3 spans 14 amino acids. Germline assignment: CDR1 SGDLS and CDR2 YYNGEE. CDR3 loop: CASSVQGAGETQYF. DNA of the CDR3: TGTGCCAGCAGCGTACAGGGGGCGGGGGAGACCCAGTACTTC. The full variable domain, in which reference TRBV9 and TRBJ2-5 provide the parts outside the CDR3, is DSGVTQTPKHLITATGQRVTLRCSPRSGDLSVYWYQQSLDQGLQFLIQYYNGEERAKGNILERFSAQQFPDLHSELNLSSLELGDSALYFCASSVQGAGETQYFGPGTRLLVL.

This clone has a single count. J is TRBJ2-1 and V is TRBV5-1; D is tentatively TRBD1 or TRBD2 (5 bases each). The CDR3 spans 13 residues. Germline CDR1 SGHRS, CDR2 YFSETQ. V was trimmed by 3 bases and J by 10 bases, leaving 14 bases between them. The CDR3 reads CASSSGLRGEQFF. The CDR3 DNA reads TGCGCCAGCAGCTCCGGACTTAGGGGAGAGCAGTTCTTC.

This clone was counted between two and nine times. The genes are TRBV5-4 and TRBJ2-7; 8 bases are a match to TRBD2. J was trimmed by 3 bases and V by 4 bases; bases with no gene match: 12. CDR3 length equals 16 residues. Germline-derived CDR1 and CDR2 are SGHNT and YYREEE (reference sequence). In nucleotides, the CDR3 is TGTGCCAGCAGCCCCGATCTAGCGGGCCAGGGCTACGAGCAGTACTTC. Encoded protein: CASSPDLAGQGYEQYF.

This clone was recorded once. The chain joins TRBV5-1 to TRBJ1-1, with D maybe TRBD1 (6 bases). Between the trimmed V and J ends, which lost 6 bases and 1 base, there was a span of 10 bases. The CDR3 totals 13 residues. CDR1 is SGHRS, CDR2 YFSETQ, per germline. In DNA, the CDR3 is TGCGCCAGCAACTTACAGGGGAACACTGAAGCTTTCTTT. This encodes CASNLQGNTEAFF.

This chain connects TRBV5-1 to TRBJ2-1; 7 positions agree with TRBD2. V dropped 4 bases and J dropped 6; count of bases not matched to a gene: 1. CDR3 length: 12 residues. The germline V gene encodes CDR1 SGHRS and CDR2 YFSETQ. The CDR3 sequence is CASSIAGNEQFF. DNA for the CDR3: TGCGCCAGCAGCATAGCGGGCAATGAGCAGTTCTTC.

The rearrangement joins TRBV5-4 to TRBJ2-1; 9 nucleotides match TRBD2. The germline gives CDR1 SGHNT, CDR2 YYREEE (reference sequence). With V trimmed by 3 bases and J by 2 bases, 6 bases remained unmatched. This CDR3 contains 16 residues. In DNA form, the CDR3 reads TGTGCCAGCAGCTCGGGACTAGCTAAGGCCTACAATGAGCAGTTCTTC. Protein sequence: CASSSGLAKAYNEQFF. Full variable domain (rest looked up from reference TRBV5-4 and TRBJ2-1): ETGVTQSPTHLIKTRGQQVTLRCSSQSGHNTVSWYQQALGQGPQFIFQYYREEENGRGNFPPRFSGLQFPNYSSELNVNALELDDSALYLCASSSGLAKAYNEQFFGPGTRLTVL.

The CDR3 protein is CASSYSMGQYLTQYF. The CDR3 nucleotides read TGTGCCAGCAGTTACTCGATGGGACAATATCTGACCCAGTACTTC. The chain couples TRBV6-6 to TRBJ2-5; a weak D match, TRBD1 (6 bases). CDR1 and CDR2 from the germline V gene are MNHNY and SVGAGI (reference sequence). V was pared by 0 bases and J by 7 bases, with 15 bases between. The CDR3 has 15 residues.

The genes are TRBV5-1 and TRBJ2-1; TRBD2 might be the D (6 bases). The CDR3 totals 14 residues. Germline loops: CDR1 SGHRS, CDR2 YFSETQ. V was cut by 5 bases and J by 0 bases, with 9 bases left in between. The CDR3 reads CASRLADSYNEQFF. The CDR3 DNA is TGCGCCAGCAGGTTAGCGGACTCCTACAATGAGCAGTTCTTC.

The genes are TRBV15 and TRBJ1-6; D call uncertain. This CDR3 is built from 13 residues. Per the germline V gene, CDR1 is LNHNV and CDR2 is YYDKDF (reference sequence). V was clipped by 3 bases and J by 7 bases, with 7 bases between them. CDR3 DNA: TGTGCCACCAGCAGCAGGTCAAATTCACCCCTCCACTTT. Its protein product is CATSSRSNSPLHF.

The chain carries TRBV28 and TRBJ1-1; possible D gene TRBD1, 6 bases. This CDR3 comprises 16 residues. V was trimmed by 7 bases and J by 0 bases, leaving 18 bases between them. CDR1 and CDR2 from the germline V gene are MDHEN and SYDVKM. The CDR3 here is CASNLGGAPLNTEAFF. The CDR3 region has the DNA TGTGCCAGCAACCTAGGGGGGGCCCCATTGAACACTGAAGCTTTCTTT.

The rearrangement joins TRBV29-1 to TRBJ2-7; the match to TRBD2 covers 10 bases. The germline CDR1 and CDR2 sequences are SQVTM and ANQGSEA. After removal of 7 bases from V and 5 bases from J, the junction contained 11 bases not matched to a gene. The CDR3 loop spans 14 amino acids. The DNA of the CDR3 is TGCAGCGCACAAGAGGCTAGCGGGAGCCACGAGCAGTACTTC. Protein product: CSAQEASGSHEQYF.

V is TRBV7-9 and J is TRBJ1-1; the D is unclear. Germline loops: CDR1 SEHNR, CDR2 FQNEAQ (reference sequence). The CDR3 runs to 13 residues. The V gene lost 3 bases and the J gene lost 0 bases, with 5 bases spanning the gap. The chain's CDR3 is CASSFALNTEAFF. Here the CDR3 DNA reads TGTGCCAGCAGCTTTGCTTTGAACACTGAAGCTTTCTTT.

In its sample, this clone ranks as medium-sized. The CDR3 spells CASSYSAGRGQPQHF. The CDR3 coding sequence is TGTGCCAGCAGTTACTCCGCAGGGCGAGGCCAGCCCCAGCATTTT. The chain is built from TRBV6-5 and TRBJ1-5, with D possibly matching TRBD1 (5 bases). The germline V gene encodes CDR1 MNHEY and CDR2 SVGAGI. Trimming pared 0 bases from V and 7 bases from J, leaving 13 bases between. This CDR3 is built from 15 residues.

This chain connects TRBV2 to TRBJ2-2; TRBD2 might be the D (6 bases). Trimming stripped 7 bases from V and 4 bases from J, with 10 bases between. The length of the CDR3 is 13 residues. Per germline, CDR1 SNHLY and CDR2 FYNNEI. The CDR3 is CASKGGSTGELFF. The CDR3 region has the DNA TGTGCCAGCAAGGGAGGCTCCACCGGGGAGCTGTTTTTT.

Here the CDR3 DNA reads TGTGCCAGCAGTTATTCCCCTCGGGAGGGTTCGGCGTTCTTC. This gives the protein CASSYSPREGSAFF. The rearrangement links TRBV6-2 or TRBV6-3 to TRBJ2-1; 8 positions match TRBD2. CDR3 length: 14 residues. Germline loops: CDR1 MNHEY, CDR2 SVGEGT. J lost 15 bases, V lost 3 bases, and 13 bases had no gene match.

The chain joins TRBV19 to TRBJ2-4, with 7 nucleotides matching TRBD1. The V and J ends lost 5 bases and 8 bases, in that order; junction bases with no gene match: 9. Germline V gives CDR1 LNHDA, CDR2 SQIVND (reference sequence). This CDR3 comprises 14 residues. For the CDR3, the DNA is TGTGCCAGTAGTCCGGACAGGAAGGGTGACATTCAGTACTTC. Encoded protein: CASSPDRKGDIQYF.

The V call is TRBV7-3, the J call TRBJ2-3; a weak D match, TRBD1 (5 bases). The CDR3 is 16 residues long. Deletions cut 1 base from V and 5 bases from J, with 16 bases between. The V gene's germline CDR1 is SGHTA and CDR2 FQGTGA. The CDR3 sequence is CASSLKASQGQDTQYF. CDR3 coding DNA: TGTGCCAGCAGCTTAAAGGCGTCCCAGGGTCAAGATACGCAGTATTTT.

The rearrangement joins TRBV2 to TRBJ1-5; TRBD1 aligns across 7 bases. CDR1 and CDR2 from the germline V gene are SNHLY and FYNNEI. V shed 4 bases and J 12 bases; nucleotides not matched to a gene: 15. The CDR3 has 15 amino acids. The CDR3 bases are TGTGCCAGCAGTGTGATGGCCCAGGGGGGAAACCTCCAGCATTTT. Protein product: CASSVMAQGGNLQHF. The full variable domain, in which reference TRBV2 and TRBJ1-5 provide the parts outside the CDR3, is EPEVTQTPSHQVTQMGQEVILRCVPISNHLYFYWYRQILGQKVEFLVSFYNNEISEKSEIFDDQFSVERPDGSNFTLKIRSTKLEDSAMYFCASSVMAQGGNLQHFGDGTRLSIL.

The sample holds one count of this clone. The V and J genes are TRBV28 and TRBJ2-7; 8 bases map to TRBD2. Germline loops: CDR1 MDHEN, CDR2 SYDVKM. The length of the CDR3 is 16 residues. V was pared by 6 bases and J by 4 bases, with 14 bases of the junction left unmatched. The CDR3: CASSPPGGEGRYEQYF. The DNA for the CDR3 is TGTGCCAGCAGCCCGCCGGGAGGGGAGGGAAGGTACGAGCAGTACTTC.

CDR3 sequence: CASRFRGTETQYF. CDR3 nucleotides: TGTGCCAGCAGATTCCGAGGTACAGAGACCCAGTACTTC. The chain recombines TRBV7-8 with TRBJ2-5, with no clear D. Germline V gives CDR1 SGHVS, CDR2 FQNEAQ. V was shortened by 6 bases and J by 4 bases, with 12 bases between the two germline ends. CDR3 length: 13 amino acids.

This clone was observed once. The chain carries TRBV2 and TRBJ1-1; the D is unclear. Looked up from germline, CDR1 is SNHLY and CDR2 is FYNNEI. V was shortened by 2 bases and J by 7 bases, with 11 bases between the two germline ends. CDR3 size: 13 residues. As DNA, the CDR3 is TGTGCCAGCAGTGAAATCTTACAGTTTGAAGCTTTCTTT. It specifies CASSEILQFEAFF.